The T cell receptor (beta chain) under discussion was sequenced for a study of T cell responses to AZD1222 COVID-19 vaccine. The method was immunoSEQ multiplex PCR; TCRdb's version includes in-frame clones alone and lacks a portion of them. Of under 200,000 clones in the sample, roughly 91% were seen once. Here the sequenced sample was peripheral blood, taken 28 days after the second AZD1222 dose. This receptor was obtained from an adult who received the AZD1222 COVID-19 vaccine.

CDR3: CASSPLGEGGEQPQHF. CDR3 nucleotide sequence: TGTGCCAGCAGTCCCCTGGGGGAGGGGGGGGAGCAGCCCCAGCATTTT. The chain joins TRBV28 to TRBJ1-5, with TRBD1 as a possible D gene (6 bases). V lost 5 bases and J lost 7, with 21 bases in between. Germline CDR1 and CDR2: MDHEN and SYDVKM. The CDR3 is 16 residues long.